This is a list of T cell receptor beta chains from one sample in a study of OX40 agonist ivuxolimab in advanced cancers. This table comes from immunoSEQ multiplex PCR, and its TCRdb copy is limited to in-frame clones, with some not included. The table includes about 79,000 clones, around 85% detected once. Source: CD4+ or CD8+ T cells sorted from blood, taken in a trial of the OX40 agonist ivuxolimab. The receptors stem from an adult with an advanced solid tumor such as melanoma, head and neck, liver or kidney cancer. The CDR3 runs from the conserved cysteine through the conserved F or W. Each record gives: CDR3 length, clone size, J gene, D gene, V gene, CDR3 protein, CDR3 DNA. The D gene is left open where the match is weak. Clone size is given for some rows only: seen once, a few or many times, or a class if the clone is expanded.

len: 12; abundance: -; j_gene: TRBJ1-1; d_gene: -; v_gene: TRBV28; CDR3aa: CASNPPGAGAFF; CDR3nt: TGTGCCAGCAATCCCCCCGGGGCGGGAGCTTTCTTT
len: 13; abundance: -; j_gene: TRBJ2-7; d_gene: -; v_gene: TRBV7-9; CDR3aa: CASSLEGPAEQYF; CDR3nt: TGTGCCAGCAGCTTAGAGGGGCCCGCGGAGCAGTACTTC
len: 14; abundance: -; j_gene: TRBJ2-5; d_gene: TRBD2; v_gene: TRBV19; CDR3aa: CASSPRTSRETQYF; CDR3nt: TGTGCCAGTAGTCCCCGGACTAGCAGGGAGACCCAGTACTTC
len: 17; abundance: -; j_gene: TRBJ2-5; d_gene: -; v_gene: TRBV7-2; CDR3aa: CASSSPGHGHPKETQYF; CDR3nt: TGTGCCAGCAGCTCCCCAGGTCACGGGCACCCTAAAGAGACCCAGTACTTC
len: 15; abundance: -; j_gene: TRBJ2-5; d_gene: -; v_gene: TRBV11-3; CDR3aa: CASSLAATSQETQYF; CDR3nt: TGTGCCAGCAGCTTAGCGGCTACTAGTCAAGAGACCCAGTACTTC
len: 12; abundance: -; j_gene: TRBJ2-3; d_gene: -; v_gene: TRBV25-1; CDR3aa: CATLGHTDTQYF; CDR3nt: TGTGCCACCCTGGGTCACACAGATACGCAGTATTTT
len: 11; abundance: once; j_gene: TRBJ2-3; d_gene: -; v_gene: TRBV10-2; CDR3aa: CASSEVETQYF; CDR3nt: TGCGCCAGCAGTGAGGTTGAGACGCAGTATTTT
len: 17; abundance: -; j_gene: TRBJ2-1; d_gene: TRBD2; v_gene: TRBV10-3; CDR3aa: CAISERTSGKSYNKQFF; CDR3nt: TGTGCCATCAGTGAACGTACTAGCGGGAAATCCTACAATAAGCAGTTCTTC
len: 16; abundance: -; j_gene: TRBJ2-3; d_gene: -; v_gene: TRBV4-3; CDR3aa: CASSQHVMTASDTQYF; CDR3nt: TGCGCCAGCAGCCAACACGTCATGACCGCGTCAGATACGCAGTATTTT
len: 12; abundance: few; j_gene: TRBJ1-2; d_gene: -; v_gene: TRBV18; CDR3aa: CASSSSGDGYTF; CDR3nt: TGTGCCAGCTCATCCTCAGGGGATGGCTACACCTTC
len: 15; abundance: -; j_gene: TRBJ2-3; d_gene: TRBD2; v_gene: TRBV4-2; CDR3aa: CASSPGTRRTDTQYF; CDR3nt: TGTGCCAGCAGCCCCGGGACTAGGCGCACAGATACGCAGTATTTT
len: 14; abundance: -; j_gene: TRBJ2-5; d_gene: -; v_gene: TRBV30; CDR3aa: CAWTLGVSQETQYF; CDR3nt: TGTGCCTGGACCTTAGGGGTCAGCCAAGAGACCCAGTACTTC
len: 17; abundance: -; j_gene: TRBJ2-6; d_gene: TRBD1; v_gene: TRBV9; CDR3aa: CASSPPPGGSGANVLTF; CDR3nt: TGTGCCAGCAGCCCCCCCCCAGGGGGCTCTGGGGCCAACGTCCTGACTTTC
len: 16; abundance: -; j_gene: TRBJ2-3; d_gene: TRBD2; v_gene: TRBV7-2; CDR3aa: CASSLVPGGRTDTQYF; CDR3nt: TGTGCCAGCAGCTTAGTGCCGGGCGGGAGAACAGATACGCAGTATTTT
len: 15; abundance: -; j_gene: TRBJ1-2; d_gene: TRBD1; v_gene: TRBV28; CDR3aa: CASRTDRGPNYGYTF; CDR3nt: TGTGCCAGCAGGACTGACAGGGGCCCTAACTATGGCTACACCTTC
len: 13; abundance: -; j_gene: TRBJ1-4; d_gene: -; v_gene: TRBV5-1; CDR3aa: CASAVAENEKLFF; CDR3nt: TGCGCCAGCGCGGTGGCGGAAAATGAAAAACTGTTTTTT
len: 15; abundance: -; j_gene: TRBJ2-3; d_gene: -; v_gene: TRBV9; CDR3aa: CASSVGPLSTDTQYF; CDR3nt: TGTGCCAGCAGCGTAGGTCCTCTTAGCACAGATACGCAGTATTTT
len: 14; abundance: once; j_gene: TRBJ2-7; d_gene: TRBD2; v_gene: TRBV7-8; CDR3aa: CASSRGVPLYEQYF; CDR3nt: TGTGCCAGCAGCCGGGGGGTCCCTCTCTACGAGCAGTACTTC
len: 13; abundance: -; j_gene: TRBJ2-2; d_gene: -; v_gene: TRBV5-4; CDR3aa: CASSSDRGGELFF; CDR3nt: TGTGCCAGCAGTTCGGATCGGGGCGGGGAGCTGTTTTTT
len: 13; abundance: -; j_gene: TRBJ2-7; d_gene: -; v_gene: TRBV9; CDR3aa: CASSATGAYEQYF; CDR3nt: TGTGCCAGCAGCGCTACGGGGGCATACGAGCAGTACTTC
len: 14; abundance: -; j_gene: TRBJ2-3; d_gene: -; v_gene: TRBV7-9; CDR3aa: CASSLLAGADTQYF; CDR3nt: TGTGCCAGCAGCTTATTGGCAGGAGCAGATACGCAGTATTTT
len: 14; abundance: -; j_gene: TRBJ1-2; d_gene: -; v_gene: TRBV6-6; CDR3aa: CASRPGHLNYGYTF; CDR3nt: TGTGCCAGCAGACCGGGACACTTAAACTATGGCTACACCTTC
len: 14; abundance: few; j_gene: TRBJ1-2; d_gene: -; v_gene: TRBV10-2; CDR3aa: CASLPRRGAGGYTF; CDR3nt: TGCGCCAGCCTTCCAAGGAGGGGCGCGGGTGGCTACACCTTC
len: 15; abundance: -; j_gene: TRBJ1-5; d_gene: -; v_gene: TRBV4-1; CDR3aa: CASSQGVISNQPQHF; CDR3nt: TGCGCCAGCAGCCAAGGGGTGATCAGCAATCAGCCCCAGCATTTT
len: 15; abundance: -; j_gene: TRBJ2-1; d_gene: -; v_gene: TRBV2; CDR3aa: CASSVSGLLYNEQFF; CDR3nt: TGTGCCAGCAGTGTTAGTGGGTTGCTCTACAATGAGCAGTTCTTC
len: 20; abundance: -; j_gene: TRBJ1-1; d_gene: -; v_gene: TRBV2; CDR3aa: CASSKGLWEADTFFWTEAFF; CDR3nt: TGTGCCAGCAGTAAAGGCTTATGGGAGGCAGACACCTTCTTTTGGACTGAAGCTTTCTTT
len: 13; abundance: -; j_gene: TRBJ1-3; d_gene: -; v_gene: TRBV2; CDR3aa: CAPREASGNTIYF; CDR3nt: TGTGCCCCCCGCGAGGCCTCTGGAAACACCATATATTTT
len: 14; abundance: -; j_gene: TRBJ2-2; d_gene: -; v_gene: TRBV5-3; CDR3aa: CARSRDPNTGELFF; CDR3nt: TGTGCCAGAAGCCGAGACCCGAACACCGGGGAGCTGTTTTTT
len: 15; abundance: -; j_gene: TRBJ1-5; d_gene: -; v_gene: TRBV19; CDR3aa: CASSIDRDAGQPQHF; CDR3nt: TGTGCCAGTAGTATAGATCGGGACGCGGGCCAGCCCCAGCATTTT
len: 13; abundance: -; j_gene: TRBJ2-5; d_gene: -; v_gene: TRBV11-2; CDR3aa: CASSLGSVETQYF; CDR3nt: TGTGCCAGCAGCTTAGGGTCGGTGGAGACCCAGTACTTC
len: 16; abundance: once; j_gene: TRBJ2-1; d_gene: -; v_gene: TRBV19; CDR3aa: CASSMMWDTGNNEQFF; CDR3nt: TGTGCCAGTAGTATGATGTGGGACACTGGAAACAATGAGCAGTTCTTC
len: 13; abundance: -; j_gene: TRBJ2-5; d_gene: -; v_gene: TRBV9; CDR3aa: CASSVSSIGTQYF; CDR3nt: TGTGCCAGCAGCGTGTCTAGCATAGGGACCCAGTACTTC
len: 14; abundance: -; j_gene: TRBJ2-3; d_gene: TRBD2; v_gene: TRBV10-1; CDR3aa: CASSEQAGDHTQYF; CDR3nt: TGCGCCAGCAGTGAGCAAGCGGGAGATCATACGCAGTATTTT
len: 15; abundance: -; j_gene: TRBJ1-5; d_gene: -; v_gene: TRBV6-5; CDR3aa: CASTKTGPPYQPQHF; CDR3nt: TGTGCCAGCACAAAGACAGGCCCGCCATATCAGCCCCAGCATTTT
len: 18; abundance: -; j_gene: TRBJ2-1; d_gene: TRBD2; v_gene: TRBV5-6; CDR3aa: CASSLGLAGESTYNEQFF; CDR3nt: TGTGCCAGCAGCTTGGGGCTAGCGGGTGAGTCTACCTACAATGAGCAGTTCTTC
len: 14; abundance: -; j_gene: TRBJ2-7; d_gene: -; v_gene: TRBV7-6; CDR3aa: CASICRVSGDEQYF; CDR3nt: TGTGCCAGCATCTGCCGGGTTAGCGGCGACGAGCAGTACTTC
len: 14; abundance: -; j_gene: TRBJ2-2; d_gene: -; v_gene: TRBV19; CDR3aa: CASSPGFYTGELFF; CDR3nt: TGTGCCAGTAGCCCTGGGTTCTACACCGGGGAGCTGTTTTTT
len: 17; abundance: -; j_gene: TRBJ2-2; d_gene: TRBD2; v_gene: TRBV18; CDR3aa: CASSPRGPGLVAGELFF; CDR3nt: TGTGCCAGCTCACCCCGGGGGCCGGGACTAGTCGCCGGGGAGCTGTTTTTT
len: 16; abundance: -; j_gene: TRBJ1-1; d_gene: -; v_gene: TRBV4-1; CDR3aa: CASSQGEWSLNTEAFF; CDR3nt: TGCGCCAGCAGCCAAGGAGAGTGGAGCTTGAACACTGAAGCTTTCTTT
len: 15; abundance: once; j_gene: TRBJ2-7; d_gene: -; v_gene: TRBV11-3; CDR3aa: CASSGTGSSSYEQYF; CDR3nt: TGTGCCAGCAGCGGAACAGGGTCGAGCTCCTACGAGCAGTACTTC
len: 13; abundance: -; j_gene: TRBJ2-7; d_gene: -; v_gene: TRBV28; CDR3aa: CASSLPLSYEQYF; CDR3nt: TGTGCCAGCAGTTTACCACTAAGCTACGAGCAGTACTTC
len: 15; abundance: -; j_gene: TRBJ2-7; d_gene: -; v_gene: TRBV28; CDR3aa: CASSLRASPSYEQYF; CDR3nt: TGTGCCAGCAGTTTGAGGGCCTCCCCCTCCTACGAGCAGTACTTC
len: 16; abundance: -; j_gene: TRBJ2-1; d_gene: TRBD2; v_gene: TRBV7-3; CDR3aa: CASSLEAGGLYNEQFF; CDR3nt: TGTGCCAGCAGCTTAGAGGCGGGAGGTTTATACAATGAGCAGTTCTTC
len: 15; abundance: -; j_gene: TRBJ2-7; d_gene: -; v_gene: TRBV5-1; CDR3aa: CASSLGTGGAYEQYF; CDR3nt: TGCGCCAGCAGCTTGGGAACAGGGGGGGCATACGAGCAGTACTTC
len: 15; abundance: -; j_gene: TRBJ2-2; d_gene: TRBD1; v_gene: TRBV18; CDR3aa: CASSPRTGRTGELFF; CDR3nt: TGTGCCAGCTCACCACGGACAGGTCGCACCGGGGAGCTGTTTTTT
len: 14; abundance: -; j_gene: TRBJ1-1; d_gene: -; v_gene: TRBV28; CDR3aa: CASITARPGQEAFF; CDR3nt: TGTGCCAGCATTACCGCGCGACCGGGACAAGAAGCTTTCTTT
len: 16; abundance: -; j_gene: TRBJ1-6; d_gene: TRBD1; v_gene: TRBV7-9; CDR3aa: CASSSPGGTHNSPLHF; CDR3nt: TGTGCCAGCAGCTCTCCAGGGGGGACCCATAATTCACCCCTCCACTTT
len: 14; abundance: -; j_gene: TRBJ2-1; d_gene: TRBD2; v_gene: TRBV7-6; CDR3aa: CASVPGLAVSEQFF; CDR3nt: TGTGCCAGCGTACCGGGACTAGCGGTGAGTGAGCAGTTCTTC
len: 13; abundance: -; j_gene: TRBJ1-4; d_gene: -; v_gene: TRBV7-2; CDR3aa: CASSLDTVENPLF; CDR3nt: TGTGCCAGCAGCTTAGATACAGTTGAAAATCCTCTTTTT
len: 14; abundance: -; j_gene: TRBJ2-2; d_gene: TRBD1; v_gene: TRBV6-4; CDR3aa: CASRDRALAGELFF; CDR3nt: TGTGCCAGCCGGGACAGGGCTTTGGCCGGGGAGCTGTTTTTT
len: 13; abundance: -; j_gene: TRBJ1-1; d_gene: -; v_gene: TRBV30; CDR3aa: CAWSMGRDTEAFF; CDR3nt: TGTGCCTGGAGTATGGGGCGGGACACTGAAGCTTTCTTT
len: 14; abundance: -; j_gene: TRBJ2-7; d_gene: -; v_gene: TRBV11-2; CDR3aa: CASSAGGRGYEQYF; CDR3nt: TGTGCCAGCAGCGCCGGGGGACGGGGCTACGAGCAGTACTTC
len: 12; abundance: -; j_gene: TRBJ2-2; d_gene: -; v_gene: TRBV10-2; CDR3aa: CASVAATGELFF; CDR3nt: TGCGCCAGCGTCGCGGCCACCGGGGAGCTGTTTTTT
len: 16; abundance: -; j_gene: TRBJ2-7; d_gene: TRBD1; v_gene: TRBV7-6; CDR3aa: CASSFWDSALQGEQYF; CDR3nt: TGTGCCAGCAGCTTTTGGGACAGTGCCCTTCAGGGCGAGCAGTACTTC
len: 16; abundance: -; j_gene: TRBJ2-7; d_gene: TRBD1; v_gene: TRBV4-1; CDR3aa: CASSQDPGTEPYEQYF; CDR3nt: TGCGCCAGCAGCCAAGATCCGGGGACAGAACCTTACGAGCAGTACTTC